These 20 T cell receptor beta chains share one sample of origin, sequenced in a study of PD-1 blockade in classical Hodgkin lymphoma. Time point reported: cycle 4 day 1 (C4D1), after less than 7 weeks of nivolumab. Following autologous stem cell transplantation, relapse occurred in every patient, and exposure to brentuximab vedotin varied. Researchers used magnetic negative selection to pull out pure CD4+ T cells from thawed PBMCs. Produced via immunoSEQ multiplex PCR; TCRdb's table is partial and in-frame only. The table lists 25,000 to 35,000 clones, 86% of them singletons. Sequences were derived from CD4+ T cells from blood, sampled before the fourth cycle of nivolumab. The receptor set was obtained from a human donor with classical Hodgkin lymphoma.

The chain recombines TRBV4-2 with TRBJ1-4; 9 nucleotides agree with TRBD1. Trimming at V came to 1 base and at J to 10 bases, leaving 7 bases not matched to a gene. Germline assignment: CDR1 LGHNA and CDR2 YNFKEQ. The CDR3 has 15 residues. CDR3 amino acids: CASSQVGDREAKLFF. Written as DNA, the CDR3 is TGTGCCAGCAGCCAAGTCGGGGACAGGGAGGCAAAACTGTTTTTT.

This clone appeared a single time. The V and J genes are TRBV6-6 and TRBJ2-7; D unclear. Germline V gene lookup returns CDR1 MNHNY and CDR2 SVGAGI (reference sequence). V was pared by 5 bases and J by 7 bases, with 12 bases between. The CDR3 sequence is 12 residues long. The CDR3 DNA reads TGTGCCAGCAGTCTAAGAGCCCTGGAGCAGTACTTC. Translating it yields CASSLRALEQYF.

The chain carries TRBV28 and TRBJ2-5; 7 bases map to TRBD2. V lost 1 base to trimming and J lost 5 bases; unmatched junction nucleotides: 7. This CDR3 is built from 15 residues. Germline V gene sequence: CDR1 MDHEN, CDR2 SYDVKM. The CDR3 spells CASSLYSAGRETQYF. The CDR3 nucleotides read TGTGCCAGCAGTTTATATTCAGCGGGGCGGGAGACCCAGTACTTC.

The rearrangement uses TRBV28 and TRBJ1-4; D possibly corresponds to TRBD1 (6 bases). Trimming shortened V by 6 bases and J by 7 bases, and 18 bases separated the two germline ends. Germline assignment: CDR1 MDHEN and CDR2 SYDVKM. The CDR3 covers 15 residues. This CDR3 reads CASSQTGQDSEKLFF. The DNA of the CDR3 is TGTGCCAGCAGCCAAACGGGACAAGATTCTGAAAAACTGTTTTTT.

The chain links TRBV18 to TRBJ2-7, with D perhaps TRBD2 (5 bases). Germline lookup yields CDR1 KGHSH and CDR2 LQKENI. CDR3 size: 16 residues. The V end lost 1 base, the J end lost 7 bases, and 20 bases lay between the germline ends. The CDR3 region is CASSPRGLPRWEEQYF. The DNA of the CDR3 is TGTGCCAGCTCACCACGAGGACTTCCGAGATGGGAGGAGCAGTACTTC.

The V and J genes are TRBV11-2 and TRBJ2-7; 9 bases are a match to TRBD1. The CDR3 is 14 amino acids. The ends lost 2 bases at V and 4 bases at J; junction bases unmatched: 3. Germline V gene lookup returns CDR1 SGHAT and CDR2 FQNNGV. The CDR3 loop reads CASSLLGQGYEQYF. CDR3 coding DNA: TGTGCCAGCAGCTTATTGGGACAGGGATACGAGCAGTACTTC.

The V call is TRBV10-1, the J call TRBJ2-2, with 8 bases fitting TRBD1. The CDR3 contains 15 residues. V gave up 4 bases and J gave up 3 bases; unmatched junction bases: 4. CDR1 and CDR2 from the germline V gene are WNHNN and SYGVQD (reference sequence). Here the CDR3 reads CASSGYRGDTGELFF. The CDR3 DNA is TGCGCCAGCAGTGGCTACAGGGGGGACACCGGGGAGCTGTTTTTT.

J is TRBJ1-4 and V is TRBV2; the match to TRBD1 covers 7 bases. The germline V gene has CDR1 SNHLY and CDR2 FYNNEI. CDR3 length: 16 amino acids. Germline trimming cut 1 base from V and 7 bases from J; bases unmatched to any gene: 9. The CDR3 is CASSEDWTGRVEKLFF. The CDR3 nucleotides read TGTGCCAGCAGTGAAGACTGGACAGGCCGGGTTGAAAAACTGTTTTTT.

This clone occurred once. This rearrangement joins TRBV6-5 to TRBJ2-7; a weak D match, TRBD2 (6 bases). V was trimmed by 6 bases and J by 3 bases, leaving 18 bases between them. The CDR3 has 15 residues. Germline V lookup: CDR1 MNHEY, CDR2 SVGAGI. Written as DNA, the CDR3 is TGTGCCAGCAGCATACAGACGGGGGTAAGCTACGAGCAGTACTTC. It is translated as CASSIQTGVSYEQYF.

The chain links TRBV28 to TRBJ1-2; no clear D. V was clipped by 3 bases and J by 8 bases, with 19 bases between them. Per the germline V gene, CDR1 is MDHEN and CDR2 is SYDVKM. The CDR3 spans 15 residues. In nucleotides, the CDR3 is TGTGCCAGCAGTTTGCCGGGCGGGCAGGTTGACGGCTACACCTTC. Protein sequence: CASSLPGGQVDGYTF.

This chain links TRBV28 with TRBJ2-1; 9 bases fit TRBD1. Germline V gives CDR1 MDHEN, CDR2 SYDVKM. The length of the CDR3 is 15 residues. After removal of 6 bases from V and 6 bases from J, the junction contained 9 bases not matched to a gene. The CDR3 is CASSNRDRVFNEQFF. DNA for the CDR3: TGTGCCAGCAGCAACCGGGACAGGGTCTTCAATGAGCAGTTCTTC.

This chain connects TRBV5-1 to TRBJ2-7; D may be TRBD1 or TRBD2 (5 bases each). The germline V and J ends were trimmed by 1 base and 3 bases, with 14 bases remaining between them. The CDR3 is 15 residues long. The germline V gene has CDR1 SGHRS and CDR2 YFSETQ. For the CDR3, the DNA is TGCGCCAGCAGCTTGTCTCAGGGAGCCGGCTACGAGCAGTACTTC. Translation gives CASSLSQGAGYEQYF.

V and J are TRBV27 and TRBJ2-1; TRBD1 might be the D (5 bases). The CDR3 contains 16 residues. CDR1 and CDR2 from the germline V gene are MNHEY and SMNVEV (reference sequence). The V end was cut by 4 bases, the J end by 5 bases, with 18 bases between. The CDR3 sequence is CASSSLMRQSNNEQFF. The CDR3 DNA is TGTGCCAGCAGTTCCCTTATGCGACAGAGCAACAATGAGCAGTTCTTC.

This chain connects TRBV7-8 to TRBJ1-1, with D unresolved. Germline CDR1 is SGHVS and CDR2 is FQNEAQ. V was trimmed by 5 bases and J by 2 bases, leaving 12 bases between them. The CDR3 loop spans 14 amino acids. The CDR3: CASSPMVYNTEAFF. CDR3 bases: TGTGCCAGCAGCCCGATGGTGTATAACACTGAAGCTTTCTTT.

The V call is TRBV5-4, the J call TRBJ2-2; D may be TRBD1 or TRBD2 (7 bases each). CDR3 length: 16 residues. Looked up from germline, CDR1 is SGHNT and CDR2 is YYREEE (reference sequence). V dropped 4 bases and J dropped 3 bases, with 16 bases sitting between them. CDR3 amino acids: CASSANRGGDTGELFF. CDR3 coding DNA: TGTGCCAGCAGCGCTAACAGGGGAGGGGACACCGGGGAGCTGTTTTTT. Combining the CDR3 with reference TRBV5-4 and TRBJ2-2 gives the whole variable domain ETGVTQSPTHLIKTRGQQVTLRCSSQSGHNTVSWYQQALGQGPQFIFQYYREEENGRGNFPPRFSGLQFPNYSSELNVNALELDDSALYLCASSANRGGDTGELFFGEGSRLTVL.

This chain links TRBV7-2 with TRBJ2-7; no definite D call. The CDR3 contains 12 residues. Germline V gives CDR1 SGHTA, CDR2 FQGNSA. Trimming left V 5 bases short and J 0 bases short, with 5 bases between. The DNA of the CDR3 is TGTGCCAGCAGCCTAAGCTCCTACGAGCAGTACTTC. Translation gives CASSLSSYEQYF.

The rearrangement uses TRBV10-3 and TRBJ1-1, with unresolved D. The V end lost 2 bases, the J end lost 1 base, and 8 bases lay between the germline ends. This CDR3 is 14 amino acids long. CDR1 is ENHRY and CDR2 is SYGVKD in the germline V gene. Here the CDR3 DNA reads TGTGCCATCAGTGAGAGGGCGGAGAACACTGAAGCTTTCTTT. It encodes CAISERAENTEAFF.

This chain connects TRBV7-9 to TRBJ1-6; 10 bases line up with TRBD1. The CDR3 loop spans 16 amino acids. CDR1 is SEHNR and CDR2 is FQNEAQ in the germline V gene (reference sequence). J gave up 14 bases and V 5 bases, and 15 bases lay outside the gene matches. This CDR3 is CASSRHRDRGFFTLHF. DNA of the CDR3: TGTGCCAGCAGCCGCCACCGGGACAGGGGATTTTTCACCCTCCACTTT.

The chain has TRBV7-2 and TRBJ2-1; TRBD2 is a possible D gene (6 bases). Trimming shortened V by 2 bases and J by 2 bases, and 13 bases separated the two germline ends. Germline values: CDR1 SGHTA, CDR2 FQGNSA. The CDR3 spans 16 residues. The CDR3 nucleotides are TGTGCCAGCAGCTTATCGGTAAGACTAGCCTACAATGAGCAGTTCTTC. It is translated as CASSLSVRLAYNEQFF. Full variable domain (rest looked up from reference TRBV7-2 and TRBJ2-1): GAGVSQSPSNKVTEKGKDVELRCDPISGHTALYWYRQSLGQGLEFLIYFQGNSAPDKSGLPSDRFSAERTGGSVSTLTIQRTQQEDSAVYLCASSLSVRLAYNEQFFGPGTRLTVL.

The chain couples TRBV27 to TRBJ2-5; TRBD2 agrees at 10 bases. Per the germline V gene, CDR1 is MNHEY and CDR2 is SMNVEV (reference sequence). This CDR3 has 14 residues. V was pared by 6 bases and J by 4 bases, with 5 bases of the junction left unmatched. CDR3 sequence: CASSSAGGGETQYF. Here the CDR3 DNA reads TGTGCCAGCAGCTCAGCGGGAGGGGGAGAGACCCAGTACTTC.